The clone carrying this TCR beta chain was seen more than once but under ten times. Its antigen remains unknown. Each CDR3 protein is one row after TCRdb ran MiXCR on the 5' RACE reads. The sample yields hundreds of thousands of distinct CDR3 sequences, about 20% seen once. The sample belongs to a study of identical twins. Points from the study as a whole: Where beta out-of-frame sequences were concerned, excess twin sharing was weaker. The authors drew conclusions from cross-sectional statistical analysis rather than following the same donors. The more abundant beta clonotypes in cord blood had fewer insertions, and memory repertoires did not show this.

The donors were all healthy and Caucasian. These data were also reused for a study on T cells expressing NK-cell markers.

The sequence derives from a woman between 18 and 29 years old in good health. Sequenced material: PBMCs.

The CDR3, as DNA: TGCGCCAGCAGCCTCAATTCCGGGACTATCAATGAGCAGTTCTTC. Its translation: CASSLNSGTINEQFF. The rearrangement uses TRBV4-3 and TRBJ2-1; 7 bases fit TRBD2. The CDR3 contains 15 residues. Germline V gene lookup returns CDR1 LGHNA and CDR2 YSLEER. The ends lost 4 bases at V and 6 bases at J; junction bases unmatched: 9.